Presented here are 7 T cell receptor beta chains from one specimen sequenced in a study of shared clonotypes between healthy human individuals. Naive CD8 cells, CD45RO-negative and positively selected for CCR7, excluded terminally differentiated effector memory CD45RA+ cells. Assay used: immunoSEQ multiplex PCR; TCRdb lists only in-frame clones, some missing. Counted here are about 650,000 clones, over 95% occurring once; the ten biggest clones make up 0.11%. The sample was naive CD8+ T cells sorted from blood. The receptor set was obtained from a woman younger than 45 in good health.

The chain has TRBV6-1 and TRBJ1-2; 8 bases line up with TRBD1. The CDR3 extends over 13 amino acids. The germline gives CDR1 MNHNS, CDR2 SASEGT. V was pared by 6 bases and J by 4 bases, with 4 bases of the junction left unmatched. DNA of the CDR3: TGTGCCAGCAGGAAACAGGGGGGCTATGGCTACACCTTC. It translates to CASRKQGGYGYTF.

As for this clone: The germline gene is not matched at one end of the junction; a read error may be the cause. This chain connects TRBV19 to TRBJ1-5; perhaps TRBD1 as D (5 bases). The CDR3 is 17 residues long. Germline V gene lookup returns CDR1 LNHDA and CDR2 SQIVND (reference sequence). The CDR3 sequence is CASSIGTILISNQPQHF. In DNA form, the CDR3 reads TGTGCCAGTAGCATAGGGACTATCCTCATTAGCAATCAGCCCCAGCATTTT. The variable domain in full, completed from reference TRBV19 and TRBJ1-5, reads DGGITQSPKYLFRKEGQNVTLSCEQNLNHDAMYWYRQDPGQGLRLIYYSQIVNDFQKGDIAEGYSVSREKKESFPLTVTSAQKNPTAFYLCASSIGTILISNQPQHFGDGTRLSIL.

V gene TRBV5-6 combines with J gene TRBJ2-2, with D tentatively TRBD1 (5 bases). This CDR3 region has 13 residues. CDR1 and CDR2 (germline): SGHDT, YYEEEE. Trimming cost V 0 bases and J 5 bases, with 5 bases left between them. CDR3: CASSLEGTGELFF. The CDR3 region has the DNA TGTGCCAGCAGCTTGGAGGGGACCGGGGAGCTGTTTTTT.

This clone was observed once. The rearrangement joins TRBV27 to TRBJ2-1, with D possibly matching TRBD1 (5 bases). The CDR3 is 15 amino acids. The germline CDR1 and CDR2 sequences are MNHEY and SMNVEV (reference sequence). The V and J ends lost 7 bases and 0 bases respectively, with 13 bases between them. The CDR3 protein is CASTARGPSYNEQFF. CDR3 coding DNA: TGTGCCAGCACCGCAAGGGGTCCCTCCTACAATGAGCAGTTCTTC.

The rearrangement uses TRBV29-1 and TRBJ2-6; 8 nucleotides agree with TRBD1. V gave up 4 bases and J gave up 1 base; unmatched junction bases: 6. CDR1 is SQVTM and CDR2 is ANQGSEA in the germline V gene. The length of the CDR3 is 16 residues. DNA of the CDR3: TGCAGCGTTGTGGCAGGGGGCGTATCTGGGGCCAACGTCCTGACTTTC. Amino acid sequence: CSVVAGGVSGANVLTF.

The chain has TRBV6-1 and TRBJ2-1; the D gene is possibly TRBD2 (5 bases). The ends were cut back, 8 bases at V and 9 bases at J, with 11 bases in the middle. Germline lookup yields CDR1 MNHNS and CDR2 SASEGT. This CDR3 is built from 11 residues. In nucleotides, the CDR3 is TGTGCCAGCTGTGCGGGCACTGAGCAGTTCTTC. It specifies CASCAGTEQFF.

The chain has TRBV7-9 and TRBJ2-5; 9 nucleotides match TRBD1. The CDR3 is 14 amino acids. CDR1 SEHNR and CDR2 FQNEAQ come from the germline V gene (reference sequence). J was trimmed by 5 bases and V by 2 bases; bases with no gene match: 3. CDR3 bases: TGTGCCAGCAGCTTACAGGACAGGGGCGAGACCCAGTACTTC. Its protein is CASSLQDRGETQYF.